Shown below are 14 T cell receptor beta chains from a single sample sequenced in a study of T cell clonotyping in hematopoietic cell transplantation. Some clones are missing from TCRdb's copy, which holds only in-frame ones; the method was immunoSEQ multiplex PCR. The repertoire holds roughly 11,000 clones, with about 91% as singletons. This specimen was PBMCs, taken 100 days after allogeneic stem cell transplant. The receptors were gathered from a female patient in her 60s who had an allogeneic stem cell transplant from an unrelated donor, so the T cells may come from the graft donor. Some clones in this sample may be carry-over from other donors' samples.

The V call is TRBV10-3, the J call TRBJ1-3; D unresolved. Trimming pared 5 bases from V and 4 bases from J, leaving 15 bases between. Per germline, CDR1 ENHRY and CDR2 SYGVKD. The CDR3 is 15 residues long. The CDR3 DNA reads TGTGCCATCAGTCGAGACCTGGGAGGAGGAAACACCATATATTTT. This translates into CAISRDLGGGNTIYF.

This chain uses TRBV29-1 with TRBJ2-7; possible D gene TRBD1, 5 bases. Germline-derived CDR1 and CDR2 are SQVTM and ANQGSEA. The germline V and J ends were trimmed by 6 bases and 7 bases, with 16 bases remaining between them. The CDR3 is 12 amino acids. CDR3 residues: CSVVTELDEQYF. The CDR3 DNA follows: TGCAGCGTCGTGACAGAGTTGGATGAGCAGTACTTC.

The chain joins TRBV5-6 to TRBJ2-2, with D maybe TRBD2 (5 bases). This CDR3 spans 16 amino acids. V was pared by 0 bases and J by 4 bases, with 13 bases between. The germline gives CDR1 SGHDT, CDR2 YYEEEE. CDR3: CASSLVSGVTTGELFF. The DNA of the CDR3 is TGTGCCAGCAGCTTGGTCTCCGGGGTCACCACCGGGGAGCTGTTTTTT. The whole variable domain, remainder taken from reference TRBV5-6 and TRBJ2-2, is DAGVTQSPTHLIKTRGQQVTLRCSPKSGHDTVSWYQQALGQGPQFIFQYYEEEERQRGNFPDRFSGHQFPNYSSELNVNALLLGDSALYLCASSLVSGVTTGELFFGEGSRLTVL.

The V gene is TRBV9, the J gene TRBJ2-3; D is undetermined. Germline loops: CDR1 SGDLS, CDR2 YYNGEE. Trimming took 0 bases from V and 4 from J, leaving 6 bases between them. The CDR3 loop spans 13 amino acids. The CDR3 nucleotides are TGTGCCAGCAGCGTAGATATCCCAGATACGCAGTATTTT. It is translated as CASSVDIPDTQYF.

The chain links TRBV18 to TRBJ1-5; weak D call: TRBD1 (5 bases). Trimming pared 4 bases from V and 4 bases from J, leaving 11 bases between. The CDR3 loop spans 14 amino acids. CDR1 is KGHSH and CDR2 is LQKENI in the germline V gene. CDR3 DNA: TGTGCCAGCTCACGGGGCACAGAGAATCAGCCCCAGCATTTT. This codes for CASSRGTENQPQHF.

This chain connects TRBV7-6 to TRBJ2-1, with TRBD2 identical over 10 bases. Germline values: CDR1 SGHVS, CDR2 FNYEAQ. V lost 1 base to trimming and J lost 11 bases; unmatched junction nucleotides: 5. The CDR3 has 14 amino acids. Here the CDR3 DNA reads TGTGCCAGCAGCTTAGGACTAGCGGGCCCTAAGCAGTTCTTC. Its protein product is CASSLGLAGPKQFF.

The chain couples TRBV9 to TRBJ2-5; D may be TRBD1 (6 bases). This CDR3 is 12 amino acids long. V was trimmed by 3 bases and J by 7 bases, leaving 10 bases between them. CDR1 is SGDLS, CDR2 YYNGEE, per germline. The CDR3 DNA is TGTGCCAGCAGCGCCCCCAGGGGGACCCAGTACTTC. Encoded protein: CASSAPRGTQYF.

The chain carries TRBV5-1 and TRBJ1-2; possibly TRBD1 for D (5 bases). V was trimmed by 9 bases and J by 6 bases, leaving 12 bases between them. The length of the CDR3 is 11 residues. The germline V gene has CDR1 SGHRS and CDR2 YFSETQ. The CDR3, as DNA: TGCGCCACCGGGGGAAGCAATGGCTACACCTTC. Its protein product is CATGGSNGYTF.

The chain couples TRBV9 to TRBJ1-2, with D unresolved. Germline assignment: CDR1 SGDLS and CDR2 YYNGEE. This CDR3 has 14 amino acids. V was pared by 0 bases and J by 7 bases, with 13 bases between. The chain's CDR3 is CASSVGEGMGGYTF. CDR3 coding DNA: TGTGCCAGCAGCGTAGGGGAGGGAATGGGTGGCTACACCTTC.

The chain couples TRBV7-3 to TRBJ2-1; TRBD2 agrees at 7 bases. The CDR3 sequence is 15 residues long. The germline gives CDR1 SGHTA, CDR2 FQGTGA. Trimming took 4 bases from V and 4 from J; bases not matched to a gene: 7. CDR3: CASSSSGTTYNEQFF. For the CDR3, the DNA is TGTGCCAGCAGCTCCTCCGGGACTACTTACAATGAGCAGTTCTTC.

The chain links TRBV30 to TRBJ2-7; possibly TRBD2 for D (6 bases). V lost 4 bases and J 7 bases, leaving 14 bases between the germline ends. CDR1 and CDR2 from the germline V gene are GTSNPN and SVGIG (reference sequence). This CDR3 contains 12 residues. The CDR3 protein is CAWTSAPSEQYF. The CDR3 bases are TGTGCCTGGACTAGCGCACCGTCGGAGCAGTACTTC.

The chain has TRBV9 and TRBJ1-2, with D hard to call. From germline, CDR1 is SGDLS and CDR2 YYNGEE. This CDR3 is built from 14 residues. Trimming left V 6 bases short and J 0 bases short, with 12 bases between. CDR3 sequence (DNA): TGTGCCAGCACCAGTTCGCCATCTAACTATGGCTACACCTTC. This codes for CASTSSPSNYGYTF.

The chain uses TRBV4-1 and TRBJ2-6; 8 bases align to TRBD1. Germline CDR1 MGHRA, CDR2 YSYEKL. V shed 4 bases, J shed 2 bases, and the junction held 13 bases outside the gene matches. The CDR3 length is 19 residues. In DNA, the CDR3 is TGCGCCAGCAGCCGATCGGACAGGGTTGCACCTACTGGGGCCAACGTCCTGACTTTC. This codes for CASSRSDRVAPTGANVLTF.

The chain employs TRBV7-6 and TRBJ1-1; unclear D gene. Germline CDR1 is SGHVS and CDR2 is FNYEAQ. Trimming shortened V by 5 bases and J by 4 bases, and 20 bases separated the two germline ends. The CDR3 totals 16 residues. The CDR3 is CASSPTYSLWSTEAFF. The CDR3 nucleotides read TGTGCCAGCAGCCCCACTTATAGTCTTTGGAGCACTGAAGCTTTCTTT.